The entry below describes one T cell receptor beta chain. These data come from a study of blood T cell repertoires in COVID-19. Study-level information: COVID-19 samples collected from the United States, Italy and Spain covered acute and convalescent phases. PBMCs, B-cell-depleted T cells, or T cells were the source of the cDNA or gDNA that made up the material.

In the original processing: Nucleated cell counts were estimated from reference gene primer amplification. Only in-frame clones appear in the TCRdb table, and some are missing; sequencing was by immunoSEQ multiplex PCR. V and J calls and clone size come straight from that table; D and trimming were deduced from the DNA. The sample lists approximately 170,000 clones; 80% to 85% were seen once. V shed 5 bases and J shed 6 bases, with 20 bases lying between them. Germline CDR1 and CDR2: MNHEY and SMNVEV (reference sequence). This CDR3 is built from 15 residues. The chain couples TRBV27 to TRBJ2-7; weak D call: TRBD1 (5 bases). The source of this sequence is a man between 65 and 85 years old with active or convalescent COVID-19. The sequencing sample was made of peripheral blood. The CDR3 here is CASSPTTGVIGEQYF. The DNA of the CDR3 is TGTGCCAGCAGTCCCACTACAGGCGTGATCGGCGAGCAGTACTTC.